The rows below give T cell receptor beta chains drawn from one sample of a study of blood T cell repertoires in COVID-19. Assay used: immunoSEQ multiplex PCR; TCRdb lists only in-frame clones, some missing. The profile shows some 87,000 clones, under 80% of them singletons. The source material was peripheral blood. Source of these receptors: a woman of 80 years or more with active or convalescent COVID-19. CDR3s include the opening cysteine and the closing phenylalanine or tryptophan. D genes are given only for firm matches. The size of a clone is reported for some rows only, either as once, few or many, or as a class for expanded clones.

V	D	J	size	DNA	CDR3
TRBV6-5	TRBD1	TRBJ1-6	many	TGTGCCAGCAGTCCAAGACAGGGGAATTCACCCCTCCACTTT	CASSPRQGNSPLHF
TRBV18	TRBD1	TRBJ1-4	NA	TGTGCCAGCTCACCTTTCCGGGACAGGAAAGAAAAACTGTTTTTT	CASSPFRDRKEKLFF
TRBV7-6	TRBD2	TRBJ2-1	once	TGTGCCAGCAGCTTAGGGGGGGGACTTAGCTCCTACAATGAGCAGTTCTTC	CASSLGGGLSSYNEQFF
TRBV2	NA	TRBJ1-3	NA	TGTGCCAGCAGGGAAGTTAGGAGCTCTGGAAACACCATATATTTT	CASREVRSSGNTIYF
TRBV4-1	NA	TRBJ1-2	NA	TGCGCCAGCAGCCAAGATATCCAGGGGTCGGCAGGTGGGGACTATGGCTACACCTTC	CASSQDIQGSAGGDYGYTF
TRBV2	NA	TRBJ1-6	many	TGTGCCAGCAGTGAAAGTGGGCAGAGCTCCTATAATTCACCCCTCCACTTT	CASSESGQSSYNSPLHF
TRBV4-1	NA	TRBJ1-2	NA	TGCGCCAGCAGCCAAGGACAGGCAGGGGGCTACACCTTC	CASSQGQAGGYTF
TRBV4-3	TRBD1	TRBJ1-2	NA	TGCGCCAGCAGCCAAGGGACAGGGAACGGTGGCTACACCTTC	CASSQGTGNGGYTF
TRBV5-1	TRBD2	TRBJ2-1	NA	TGCGCCAGCAGCTCAGGACTAGCCGACAATGAGCAGTTCTTC	CASSSGLADNEQFF
TRBV5-6	NA	TRBJ2-7	NA	TGTGCCAGCAGCTTCGGCAGGTACGAGCAGTACTTC	CASSFGRYEQYF
TRBV19	TRBD1	TRBJ1-2	NA	TGTGCCAGTAGTACCACTGGGACAGGGAACTATGGCTACACCTTC	CASSTTGTGNYGYTF
TRBV2	TRBD1	TRBJ2-7	NA	TGTGCCAGCGCGGACAGGGGGAAAGGAGAGCAGTACTTC	CASADRGKGEQYF
TRBV3-1/TRBV3-2	NA	TRBJ1-2	NA	TGTGCCAGCAGCTATTCCAGGACAGCTTCTATCCATGGCTACACCTTC	CASSYSRTASIHGYTF
TRBV5-1	TRBD1	TRBJ2-4	few	TGCGCCAGCAGCATCCAGGGACAGGGGTACAAAAACATTCAGTACTTC	CASSIQGQGYKNIQYF
TRBV7-2	NA	TRBJ1-3	once	TGTGCCAGCAGCTCCGGAAGGGGTAACACCATATATTTT	CASSSGRGNTIYF
TRBV2	TRBD1	TRBJ1-5	NA	TGTGCCAGCAGTGGGGGACAGCCAAGGGGACATCAGCCCCAGCATTTT	CASSGGQPRGHQPQHF
TRBV11-2	NA	TRBJ2-2	NA	TGTGCCAGCAGCTTAGTAGGGTGGGGGCCTGGCGGGGAGCTGTTTTTT	CASSLVGWGPGGELFF
TRBV7-9	NA	TRBJ1-5	few	TGTGCCAGCCAGGGGTCTTCTAGCAATCAGCCCCAGCATTTT	CASQGSSSNQPQHF
TRBV29-1	NA	TRBJ1-2	NA	TGCAGCGTTGGGGGCAGTGGTGGCTACACCTTC	CSVGGSGGYTF
TRBV27	TRBD2	TRBJ2-1	NA	TGTGCCAGCCCCCGCGGACTAGCTACTTTGTCCTACAATGAGCAGTTCTTC	CASPRGLATLSYNEQFF
TRBV11-2	NA	TRBJ2-1	NA	TGTGCCAGCAGCTTAGCCCGGGACATAGAGCCGTTCTTC	CASSLARDIEPFF
TRBV9	NA	TRBJ1-1	NA	TGTGCCAGCAGCGTAGGACAGTTGAACACTGAAGCTTTCTTT	CASSVGQLNTEAFF
TRBV7-8	TRBD2	TRBJ2-7	NA	TGTGCCAGCAGCTTCCTGGCGGGGGGGCCCTCCGAGCAGTACTTC	CASSFLAGGPSEQYF
TRBV19	NA	TRBJ2-2	once	TGTGCCAGTAGTATATTGACAGGCGGAATTTCCGGGGAGCTGTTTTTT	CASSILTGGISGELFF
TRBV12-3/TRBV12-4	NA	TRBJ2-1	NA	TGTGCCAGCAGTTTAACTAATGAGCAGTTCTTC	CASSLTNEQFF
TRBV6-2/TRBV6-3	TRBD2	TRBJ2-2	few	TGTGCCAGCACCCCAACAAGCGGGGGCACCGGGGAGCTGTTTTTT	CASTPTSGGTGELFF
TRBV9	TRBD1	TRBJ1-2	NA	TGTGCCAGCAGCGTAGACGGGACAGGTTTCGGCTACACCTTC	CASSVDGTGFGYTF
TRBV4-3	TRBD2	TRBJ2-5	few	TGCGCCAGCAGCCAAGGGGTGGCTAGCGGGGGGGCCCAAGAGACCCAGTACTTC	CASSQGVASGGAQETQYF
TRBV30	TRBD1	TRBJ2-7	NA	TGTGCCTGGGAGCGGGACAGGGACGCCGAGCAGTACTTC	CAWERDRDAEQYF
TRBV5-1	NA	TRBJ2-2	NA	TGCGCCAGCAGCTTGGGTGCGGGGACTAACACCGGGGAGCTGTTTTTT	CASSLGAGTNTGELFF
TRBV5-6	TRBD1	TRBJ1-6	NA	TGTGCCAGCAGCTTGAGGACAGGGGGTGGGTCACCCCTCCACTTT	CASSLRTGGGSPLHF
TRBV10-3	TRBD2	TRBJ2-1	few	TGTGCCACCCATGATAGCGGGTATTACAATGAGCAGTTCTTC	CATHDSGYYNEQFF
TRBV24-1	TRBD1	TRBJ2-7	NA	TGTGCCACTTGTCCGGGACAGGGCGGTAACGAGCAGTACTTC	CATCPGQGGNEQYF
TRBV27	TRBD2	TRBJ2-5	NA	TGTGCCAGCAGTTTACTATCCCTAGCGGGGGGTTCGAGCCAGACCCAGTACTTC	CASSLLSLAGGSSQTQYF
TRBV7-8	NA	TRBJ1-2	NA	TGTGCCAGCAGCTTAGGCCCGGTTAACTATGGCTACACCTTC	CASSLGPVNYGYTF
TRBV4-1	TRBD2	TRBJ2-2	once	TGCGCCAGCAGCCGCATTCAACCGAAGCGGGGAGGGGAAACCGGGGAGCTGTTTTTT	CASSRIQPKRGGETGELFF
TRBV6-5	NA	TRBJ1-5	NA	TGTGCCAGCAGTCGCCGAGGTGAGCCCCAGCATTTT	CASSRRGEPQHF
TRBV3-1/TRBV3-2	NA	TRBJ2-7	NA	TGTGCCAGCGGCCAGGGGCGCCTCCGGCACTTC	CASGQGRLRHF
TRBV7-2	NA	TRBJ2-1	NA	TGTGCCAGCAGCTTCTTTGATGAGCAGTTCTTC	CASSFFDEQFF
TRBV5-1	TRBD2	TRBJ2-7	NA	TGCGCCAGCAGCCTAAGCTTGGCAGGCGGGGGGGCCACCGTTTACGAGCAGTACTTC	CASSLSLAGGGATVYEQYF
TRBV29-1	TRBD2	TRBJ2-3	once	TGCAGCGTTGGGCCTAGCGGATTAGTGGGAGATACGCAGTATTTT	CSVGPSGLVGDTQYF
TRBV28	NA	TRBJ2-1	NA	TGTGCCAGCAGAGTCAGCGGAAGCTCCTACAATGAGCAGTTCTTC	CASRVSGSSYNEQFF
TRBV19	TRBD1	TRBJ1-4	NA	TGTGCCACCTTCTCACTCCGGGACAGGGCACTGTTTTTT	CATFSLRDRALFF
TRBV4-3	NA	TRBJ1-4	NA	TGCGCCAGCAGCCAATCGGGACATCAAGAAAAACTGTTTTTT	CASSQSGHQEKLFF
TRBV7-9	TRBD1	TRBJ1-2	NA	TGTGCCAGCAGCTCCTCAGGGGGCCTTGGCTACACCTTC	CASSSSGGLGYTF
TRBV18	TRBD2	TRBJ2-1	once	TGTGCCAGCTCACCACCGTCACTAGCGGGCTACAATGAGCAGTTCTTC	CASSPPSLAGYNEQFF
TRBV7-9	TRBD2	TRBJ2-1	NA	TGTGCCAGCAGCTTAGAGGCTAGCGGGGGGGTGAGCTCCTACAATGAGCAGTTCTTC	CASSLEASGGVSSYNEQFF
TRBV5-1	TRBD1	TRBJ1-2	once	TGCGCCAGCAGCTTGGTGGACAGGGAAGATGGCTACACCTTC	CASSLVDREDGYTF
TRBV4-3	NA	TRBJ2-1	NA	TGCGCCAGCAGCCAGGGAAGCGGGCCGTCGGATGAGCAGTTCTTC	CASSQGSGPSDEQFF